The source of this T cell receptor (beta chain) is a study of OX40 agonist ivuxolimab in advanced cancers. Background on the whole study: Ivuxolimab, which targeted the costimulatory receptor OX40 (CD134), was an agonistic, fully human IgG2 monoclonal antibody. Peripheral TCRbeta sequencing was intended to test whether TCR sequence diversity was altered and clonal T-cell expansion was caused by ivuxolimab. The monotherapy dose-escalation portion (N of about 49 patients) of the phase I ivuxolimab trial is reported in the paper. Of the roughly 51 patients in dose escalation, approximately 20 had hepatocellular carcinoma, around 15 had melanoma, 9 had renal cell carcinoma and 9 had head and neck cancer. Partial responses occurred in three dose-escalation patients: two with cutaneous melanoma and one with hepatocellular carcinoma. Intravenous ivuxolimab was administered to patients every 2 weeks at six dose levels: 0.01, 0.1, 0.3, 1.5, 3 and 10 mg/kg. Prior anti-PD-1, anti-PD-L1 or anti-CTLA-4 therapy was permitted, and checkpoint inhibitors had been received by less than 45% of dose-escalation patients. In the dose-escalation cohort, roughly 82% of patients were male, and the mean age was roughly 60 years with a range of roughly 20 to 79. The full study reports these points: At doses from 0.1 to 3.0 mg/kg, clonal expansion was seen in both CD4+ and CD8+ blood T cells between baseline and week 6. Low levels of normalized T-cell clonal expansion were also seen in some patients who did not respond. In the 0.1-3.0 mg/kg groups, partial responders were among the patients with the lowest normalized peripheral clonal expansion, particularly in CD8+ T cells. The antigen specificity of the clonally expanded peripheral T cells was not determined. After ivuxolimab, CD8+ T cells had more expanded clones than CD4+ T cells on average.

To sequence the TCRbeta CDR3 region, genomic DNA was isolated from the sorted cells. TCRbeta CDR3 regions were sequenced using the immunoSEQ Assay. TCRdb provides this immuneACCESS table in a form limited to in-frame rearrangements. Some clones are lacking; in checked studies, under half of them reflect an unresolved V gene, and why the rest are absent is not known. The sample table shows about 50,000 clones, and 88% are seen once. The ten top clones hold under 0.65% of the sample. The table lists this clone with a few counts. The specificity of this receptor is unknown. Per-nucleotide qualities are absent, and no much larger clonotype sits a single base away. For this chain, trimming is 4 bases at the V end and 0 bases at the J end, and the number of junction bases without a gene match is 9. CDR1 and CDR2, per the germline V gene, are SGHRS and YFSETQ. The CDR3 holds 16 amino acids from the cysteine to the phenylalanine. Here the CDR3 DNA is all that survives: 48 bases in frame from base 1.

The trial excluded patients who had a history of autoimmune disease or who were on systemic immunosuppression. In every dose cohort, peripheral blood was drawn for TCR sequencing at baseline, cycle 4 day 1, and cycle 7 day 1. The samples were drawn from a first-in-human, open-label, multicenter phase I dose-escalation trial of ivuxolimab. Adults with locally advanced or metastatic head and neck squamous cell, hepatocellular, melanoma or renal cell carcinoma were enrolled in the trial. Before TCR sequencing, CD4+ T cells and CD8+ T cells from peripheral blood were sorted into separate populations. Source: CD4+ or CD8+ T cells sorted from blood, taken in a trial of the OX40 agonist ivuxolimab. This receptor was identified in an adult with an advanced solid tumor such as melanoma, head and neck, liver or kidney cancer. The V and J segments used are TRBV5-1 and TRBJ2-7; 8 bases in the junction line up with TRBD1. The base sequence is TGCGCCAGCAGCCCCCGGGACAGGACTAACTCCTACGAGCAGTACTTC. Translated, it gives CASSPRDRTNSYEQYF.